Given below is one T cell receptor (beta chain) in context. Its antigen remains unidentified. Libraries were prepared by immunoSEQ multiplex PCR; TCRdb keeps only in-frame clonotypes and omits some of them. Of 68,000 or so clones in the sample, around four fifths were seen once. These data come from a study of OX40 agonist ivuxolimab in advanced cancers. Findings of the study overall: Expanded clones were, on average, more numerous among CD8+ T cells than CD4+.

This CDR3 spans 15 amino acids. CDR1 is SNHLY and CDR2 is FYNNEI in the germline V gene. Trimming stripped 0 bases from V and 2 bases from J, with 8 bases between. The chain recombines TRBV2 with TRBJ2-1, with D possibly being TRBD1 (6 bases). The clonotype was recovered from an adult with an advanced solid tumor such as melanoma, head and neck, liver or kidney cancer. Sequencing used CD4+ or CD8+ T cells sorted from blood, obtained in a trial of the OX40 agonist ivuxolimab. CDR3 loop: CASSEAGGTYNEQFF. The CDR3 DNA is TGTGCCAGCAGTGAAGCAGGGGGAACCTACAATGAGCAGTTCTTC. Drawing the rest from reference TRBV2 and TRBJ2-1, the complete variable domain is EPEVTQTPSHQVTQMGQEVILRCVPISNHLYFYWYRQILGQKVEFLVSFYNNEISEKSEIFDDQFSVERPDGSNFTLKIRSTKLEDSAMYFCASSEAGGTYNEQFFGPGTRLTVL.